This entry lists 16 T cell receptor beta chains sequenced from one sample in a study of T cell repertoires in cytomegalovirus infection. TCRdb reanalysed the reads using MiXCR and keeps one entry per CDR3 protein. Of roughly 920,000 distinct CDR3 sequences listed, approximately 31% are singletons. Their target antigens are unknown. The sequencing used cultured CD8+ T cells from PBMCs, collected from culture after CMV antigen stimulation. All receptors come from a human donor in good health (CMV status not recorded). Some clones in this sample may be carry-over from other donors' samples.

This clonotype has a handful of counts. The J gene is TRBJ1-1, the V gene TRBV19, with TRBD1 as a possible D gene (5 bases). The CDR3 covers 15 residues. Germline V gene lookup returns CDR1 LNHDA and CDR2 SQIVND (reference sequence). Deletions cut 1 base from V and 0 bases from J, with 9 bases between. CDR3 sequence reads: CASSIVWGLNTEAFF. For the CDR3, the DNA is TGTGCCAGTAGTATAGTTTGGGGGTTGAACACTGAAGCTTTCTTT.

This clonotype turned up a few times. The J gene is TRBJ1-4, the V gene TRBV5-5; a weak D match, TRBD1 (5 bases). The CDR3 sequence is 13 residues long. Trimming took 2 bases from V and 7 from J, leaving 9 bases between them. Germline V CDR1 and CDR2: SGHKS, YYEKEE (reference sequence). The CDR3 protein is CASSLWGTEKLFF. The CDR3 bases are TGTGCCAGCAGCTTATGGGGGACTGAAAAACTGTTTTTT. Together with reference TRBV5-5 and TRBJ1-4, the CDR3 gives the full variable domain: DAGVTQSPTHLIKTRGQQVTLRCSPISGHKSVSWYQQVLGQGPQFIFQYYEKEERGRGNFPDRFSARQFPNYSSELNVNALLLGDSALYLCASSLWGTEKLFFGSGTQLSVL.

This chain links TRBV7-9 with TRBJ1-3; TRBD1 agrees at 7 bases. The CDR3 contains 16 residues. CDR1 SEHNR and CDR2 FQNEAQ come from the germline V gene (reference sequence). J was trimmed by 0 bases and V by 5 bases; bases with no gene match: 7. The CDR3 spells CASSHPTGISGNTIYF. In nucleotides, the CDR3 is TGTGCCAGCAGCCACCCGACAGGGATCTCTGGAAACACCATATATTTT.

There are a few counts of this clonotype. The rearrangement uses TRBV19 and TRBJ1-1, with D possibly TRBD1 on 6 matching bases. The CDR3 has 13 residues. V was trimmed by 6 bases and J by 1 base, leaving 9 bases between them. In germline, CDR1 is LNHDA, CDR2 SQIVND (reference sequence). DNA for the CDR3: TGTGCCAGTAGGGTAGGGGGGAACACTGAAGCTTTCTTT. Translated: CASRVGGNTEAFF.

This clonotype showed up just a few times. The chain joins TRBV7-9 to TRBJ2-5; 14 positions agree with TRBD2. The CDR3 spans 17 residues. The ends lost 3 bases at V and 1 base at J; junction bases unmatched: 4. Germline assignment: CDR1 SEHNR and CDR2 FQNEAQ (reference sequence). CDR3 loop: CASSLTSGGAAQETQYF. CDR3 in DNA: TGTGCCAGCAGCTTGACTAGCGGGGGGGCCGCCCAAGAGACCCAGTACTTC.

As DNA, the CDR3 is TGTGCCAGTAGTGGACCAAGCACTGAAGCTTTCTTT. This encodes CASSGPSTEAFF. The gene calls are TRBV19 and TRBJ1-1; unclear D gene. CDR3 length: 12 amino acids. The V end was cut by 5 bases, the J end by 4 bases, with 8 bases between. The germline V gene has CDR1 LNHDA and CDR2 SQIVND (reference sequence). Together with reference TRBV19 and TRBJ1-1, the CDR3 gives the full variable domain: DGGITQSPKYLFRKEGQNVTLSCEQNLNHDAMYWYRQDPGQGLRLIYYSQIVNDFQKGDIAEGYSVSREKKESFPLTVTSAQKNPTAFYLCASSGPSTEAFFGQGTRLTVV.

The chain joins TRBV13 to TRBJ2-1, with unresolved D. This CDR3 has 13 residues. Trimming stripped 8 bases from V and 1 base from J, with 9 bases between. The V gene's germline CDR1 is PRHDT and CDR2 FYEKMQ (reference sequence). CDR3: CASGAASYNEQFF. In DNA form, the CDR3 reads TGTGCCAGCGGCGCGGCTTCCTACAATGAGCAGTTCTTC.

This clonotype occurred a few times. This chain joins TRBV27 and TRBJ1-2, with 7 positions matching TRBD1. V lost 6 bases, J lost 5 bases, and 9 bases stayed unmatched. This CDR3 spans 14 amino acids. Germline V gene sequence: CDR1 MNHEY, CDR2 SMNVEV (reference sequence). The CDR3 here is CASSLTGSFYGYTF. CDR3 DNA: TGTGCCAGCAGCCTGACAGGGTCCTTTTATGGCTACACCTTC.

In this sample, this clonotype turned up a few times. The chain joins TRBV7-6 to TRBJ2-1; no clear D. Germline CDR1 and CDR2: SGHVS and FNYEAQ. Trimming removed 5 bases at V and 10 bases at J, with 15 bases between. This CDR3 comprises 13 residues. The CDR3 region is CASSEEPRPEQFF. In DNA form, the CDR3 reads TGTGCCAGCAGCGAAGAACCGAGACCGGAGCAGTTCTTC.

In its sample, this clonotype was seen a few times. The V and J genes are TRBV6-1 and TRBJ2-3; 8 bases agree with TRBD2. Trimming removed 6 bases from V and 2 bases from J; junction bases left unmatched: 13. This CDR3 is built from 17 residues. Germline V lookup: CDR1 MNHNS, CDR2 SASEGT. The CDR3 sequence: CASRPPNSGVSTDTQYF. In DNA form, the CDR3 reads TGTGCCAGCAGACCGCCGAATAGCGGGGTGTCCACAGATACGCAGTATTTT.

The V call is TRBV10-3, the J call TRBJ1-2; the D is unclear. This CDR3 is 13 amino acids long. The V end was cut by 0 bases, the J end by 7 bases, with 9 bases between. The germline gives CDR1 ENHRY, CDR2 SYGVKD. DNA of the CDR3: TGTGCCATCAGTGAGTCAGTGTCTGGTGGCTACACCTTC. Amino acids: CAISESVSGGYTF.

This clonotype turned up a few times. The chain recombines TRBV6-2 or TRBV6-3 with TRBJ1-1; maybe TRBD1 (6 bases). The CDR3 is 14 residues long. Deletions cut 6 bases from V and 1 base from J, with 12 bases between. From germline, CDR1 is MNHEY and CDR2 SVGEGT. CDR3 in amino acids: CASRSGTRNTEAFF. The DNA for the CDR3 is TGTGCCAGCAGATCCGGGACAAGGAACACTGAAGCTTTCTTT.

This clonotype was counted at least ten times. The CDR3 is CASSEGTVTEAFF. The CDR3 DNA reads TGTGCCAGCAGCGAGGGGACAGTCACTGAAGCTTTCTTT. The gene calls are TRBV7-2 and TRBJ1-1, with 7 bases fitting TRBD1. Germline CDR1 reads SGHTA; CDR2 reads FQGNSA. Trimming took 5 bases from V and 4 from J; bases not matched to a gene: 4. This CDR3 is built from 13 residues.

The rearrangement links TRBV19 to TRBJ1-2, with TRBD1 as a possible D gene (5 bases). The CDR3 totals 14 residues. Trimming took off 6 bases at V and 5 bases at J, with 16 bases between the two ends. Germline V gene data show CDR1 as LNHDA and CDR2 as SQIVND (reference sequence). CDR3 residues: CASSPRGSGYGYTF. The DNA of the CDR3 is TGTGCCAGTAGCCCCCGGGGGTCAGGGTATGGCTACACCTTC. Supplemented by reference TRBV19 and TRBJ1-2, the full variable domain reads DGGITQSPKYLFRKEGQNVTLSCEQNLNHDAMYWYRQDPGQGLRLIYYSQIVNDFQKGDIAEGYSVSREKKESFPLTVTSAQKNPTAFYLCASSPRGSGYGYTFGSGTRLTVV.

This clonotype was found a few times. DNA for the CDR3: TGTGCCAGCAGGCTGGGCGGGGGGGCCTACAATGAGCAGTTCTTC. The encoded protein is CASRLGGGAYNEQFF. The chain combines TRBV7-2 with TRBJ2-1; 9 bases align to TRBD2. CDR1 and CDR2 from the germline V gene are SGHTA and FQGNSA. This CDR3 region has 15 residues. J lost 2 bases, V lost 6 bases, and 5 bases had no gene match.

This clonotype was detected once. V gene TRBV3-1 combines with J gene TRBJ2-5; TRBD2 aligns across 10 bases. In germline, CDR1 is LGHDT, CDR2 YNNKEL (reference sequence). Trimming took 3 bases from V and 5 from J; bases not matched to a gene: 9. The CDR3 runs 16 residues. The chain's CDR3 is CASSHTLAGAGETQYF. CDR3 bases: TGTGCCAGCAGCCATACCCTAGCGGGGGCAGGGGAGACCCAGTACTTC.